The source of this TCR beta chain is a study of T cell repertoires in cytomegalovirus infection. V trimming: 4 bases; J trimming: 4 bases; junction bases outside the gene matches: 10. Germline assignment: CDR1 LNHDA and CDR2 SQIVND (reference sequence). The CDR3 totals 18 residues. TCRdb ran MiXCR on the reads and lists one entry per CDR3 protein. The profile covers hundreds of thousands of distinct CDR3 sequences, with 33% appearing a single time and roughly 20% taken by the ten largest. Only a few counts were recorded for this clonotype. Its target is unknown. This chain joins TRBV19 and TRBJ2-6; 10 nucleotides match TRBD2. This clonotype was sampled from a human donor in good health (CMV status not recorded). Some clones in this sample may be carry-over from other donors' samples. This material consisted of cultured PBMCs, taken from culture after CMV antigen stimulation. CDR3 region: CASSTGLAEFWGANVLTF. The CDR3 DNA reads TGTGCCAGTAGTACCGGACTAGCGGAGTTCTGGGGGGCCAACGTCCTGACTTTC.